This T cell receptor (beta chain) originates from a study of T cells in Graves' hyperthyroidism and ophthalmopathy. Broader study findings: A median roughly 6.6 months before onset, the model predicted ophthalmopathy.

RNA transcripts gave rise to amplified TCR beta CDR3 regions. TCR CDR3 regions were first amplified by RT-PCR with HTBI primers. TCRdb passed the multiplex PCR reads through MiXCR, listing each CDR3 protein once. The table shows 650,000 to 700,000 distinct CDR3 sequences, with 15% to 20% occurring only once. This clonotype was seen more than once but under ten times. Its antigen is undetermined. Input material: blood. This clonotype was sampled from a man aged 50 to 59 with Graves' hyperthyroidism.

The CDR3 is CAISDLSLDRGGNTIYF. In nucleotides, the CDR3 is TGTGCCATCAGTGACCTTTCCCTCGACAGGGGGGGAAACACCATATATTTT. The chain carries TRBV10-3 and TRBJ1-3; 9 nucleotides align to TRBD1. The CDR3 is made up of 17 amino acids. CDR1 is ENHRY, CDR2 SYGVKD, per germline. V dropped 3 bases and J dropped 4; count of bases not matched to a gene: 10.